In this sample, the clone carrying this TCR beta chain turned up many times. This entry belongs to a study of T-cell reconstitution after alpha-beta-depleted transplantation in children. Unique molecular identifiers were used in preparing the TCRbeta library. TCRdb re-derived calls from the PCR reads in MiXCR, one entry per CDR3 protein. This table holds some 250,000 distinct CDR3 sequences, around 12% found once. This TCR was recovered from a human donor who donated a stem cell graft to a child with acute lymphoblastic leukemia. Sequenced material: PBMCs from the stem cell graft donor, taken from the stem cell graft.

CDR3 nucleotide sequence: TGTGCCAGCAGCTTCGGACCCTCAACCACTGAAGCTTTCTTT. Protein: CASSFGPSTTEAFF. The rearrangement uses TRBV13 and TRBJ1-1; no clear D. The CDR3 totals 14 residues. In germline, CDR1 is PRHDT, CDR2 FYEKMQ (reference sequence). The V gene lost 3 bases and the J gene lost 4 bases, with 12 bases spanning the gap.